This T cell receptor beta chain was captured in a study of blood T cell repertoires in COVID-19. The V segment lost 6 bases and the J segment 3 bases; nucleotides outside the gene matches: 5. In germline, CDR1 is ENHRY, CDR2 SYGVKD. The CDR3 length is 16 residues. TCRdb's table, derived via immunoSEQ multiplex PCR, lists solely in-frame clones and lacks some. The table has approximately 110,000 clones, more than 85% seen once; the top ten hold roughly 2.1%. The sequence derives from a man between 45 and 60 years old with COVID-19, enrolled during active disease. Sequenced material: peripheral blood. This rearrangement joins TRBV10-3 to TRBJ2-1; 13 nucleotides align to TRBD2. The CDR3: CAIRGTSGTSYNEQFF. The DNA of the CDR3 is TGTGCCATCAGGGGGACTAGCGGGACTAGCTACAATGAGCAGTTCTTC.